The 21 T cell receptor beta chains presented below share a single source sample, sequenced in a study of T cell repertoires in cytomegalovirus infection. Each CDR3 protein gets one entry after TCRdb re-called the reads with MiXCR. The sample holds fewer than 200,000 distinct CDR3 sequences, 8% to 10% seen once. The specimen sequenced was PBMCs. These receptors all come from a human donor in good health (CMV status not recorded). Some clones in this sample may be carry-over from other donors' samples.

This clonotype showed up many times. The CDR3 reads CASSFSQIMNTEAFF. Written as DNA, the CDR3 is TGTGCCAGCAGCTTTTCACAGATAATGAACACTGAAGCTTTCTTT. The chain has TRBV7-2 and TRBJ1-1; D is unclear. The germline gives CDR1 SGHTA, CDR2 FQGNSA. The V end lost 3 bases, the J end lost 0 bases, and 11 bases lay between the germline ends. The CDR3 runs to 15 residues.

This sequence joins TRBV7-9 and TRBJ2-1; D unresolved. With 1 base removed from V and 14 bases from J, the gap between germline ends came to 12 bases. The germline gives CDR1 SEHNR, CDR2 FQNEAQ (reference sequence). The CDR3 loop spans 12 amino acids. The CDR3: CASSLEARSEFF. The CDR3 DNA is TGTGCCAGCAGCTTAGAAGCGCGGTCGGAGTTCTTC.

The sample holds many counts of this clonotype. This sequence joins TRBV10-3 and TRBJ1-4; perhaps TRBD1 as D (5 bases). The CDR3 loop spans 13 amino acids. Germline CDR1 is ENHRY and CDR2 is SYGVKD. Between the trimmed V and J ends, which lost 2 bases and 8 bases, there was a span of 9 bases. In nucleotides, the CDR3 is TGTGCCATCAGTGAGGGGGCCCGGGAAAAACTGTTTTTT. Its translation is CAISEGAREKLFF.

This clonotype has more than one count but fewer than ten. This chain joins TRBV12-3 or TRBV12-4 and TRBJ2-3, with no clear D. The CDR3 runs 14 residues. Trimming removed 6 bases at V and 6 bases at J, with 16 bases between. The CDR3 reads CASRSPRVGDTQYF. The CDR3 DNA reads TGTGCCAGCAGGTCACCACGGGTCGGGGATACGCAGTATTTT.

There are many counts of this clonotype. The V and J genes are TRBV7-2 and TRBJ1-6; 7 bases map to TRBD1. V trimming: 2 bases; J trimming: 7 bases; junction bases outside the gene matches: 11. CDR3 length equals 17 residues. Germline CDR1 SGHTA, CDR2 FQGNSA. CDR3 bases: TGTGCCAGCAGCTTACCCCCGACAGGGAACAAGAATTCACCCCTCCACTTT. It translates to CASSLPPTGNKNSPLHF. Filled out from reference TRBV7-2 and TRBJ1-6, the complete variable domain reads GAGVSQSPSNKVTEKGKDVELRCDPISGHTALYWYRQSLGQGLEFLIYFQGNSAPDKSGLPSDRFSAERTGGSVSTLTIQRTQQEDSAVYLCASSLPPTGNKNSPLHFGNGTRLTVT.

CDR3 loop: CSSSTGSVEAFF. CDR3 in DNA: TGCAGCTCGTCGACAGGTTCTGTTGAAGCTTTCTTT. This chain links TRBV20-1 with TRBJ1-1; possible D gene TRBD1, 6 bases. Per germline, CDR1 DFQATT and CDR2 SNEGSKA (reference sequence). The CDR3 loop spans 12 amino acids.

This chain uses TRBV29-1 with TRBJ2-7; D possibly corresponds to TRBD2 (5 bases). V lost 0 bases and J lost 6, with 9 bases in between. Germline assignment: CDR1 SQVTM and CDR2 ANQGSEA. The CDR3 loop spans 12 amino acids. CDR3 protein: CSVEETRGEQYF. CDR3 sequence (DNA): TGCAGCGTTGAAGAAACCCGGGGCGAGCAGTACTTC.

This clonotype appeared many times. This chain connects TRBV7-2 to TRBJ2-7; D call uncertain. The CDR3 runs to 14 residues. Trimming cost V 0 bases and J 0 bases, with 6 bases left between them. Germline lookup yields CDR1 SGHTA and CDR2 FQGNSA. DNA of the CDR3: TGTGCCAGCAGCTTAGCAGTCAGCTCCTACGAGCAGTACTTC. It encodes CASSLAVSSYEQYF.

This chain uses TRBV29-1 with TRBJ1-4; D is uncertain. In germline, CDR1 is SQVTM, CDR2 ANQGSEA. Trimming left V 6 bases short and J 0 bases short, with 14 bases between. This CDR3 has 15 residues. The CDR3, as DNA: TGCAGCGTCACCACATTGGGCGCAACTAATGAAAAACTGTTTTTT. It specifies CSVTTLGATNEKLFF. The variable domain in full, with the rest retrieved from reference TRBV29-1 and TRBJ1-4, is SAVISQKPSRDICQRGTSLTIQCQVDSQVTMMFWYRQQPGQSLTLIATANQGSEATYESGFVIDKFPISRPNLTFSTLTVSNMSPEDSSIYLCSVTTLGATNEKLFFGSGTQLSVL.

The chain is built from TRBV4-3 and TRBJ2-7; the match to TRBD2 covers 13 bases. Trimming took 4 bases from V and 3 from J; bases not matched to a gene: 3. In germline, CDR1 is LGHNA, CDR2 YSLEER. CDR3 length equals 15 residues. CDR3 sequence (DNA): TGCGCCAGCAGCCGGGGACTAGCGGGGTACTACGAGCAGTACTTC. Translated, it gives CASSRGLAGYYEQYF.

The J gene is TRBJ1-5, the V gene TRBV3-1; 8 positions agree with TRBD1. V was clipped by 6 bases and J by 7 bases; unmatched bases: 5. The CDR3 runs to 13 residues. Germline V gene data show CDR1 as LGHDT and CDR2 as YNNKEL (reference sequence). DNA of the CDR3: TGTGCCAGCAGGGGACAGGTGGGCCAGCCCCAGCATTTT. Translating it yields CASRGQVGQPQHF.

The V and J genes are TRBV5-4 and TRBJ2-1; D is uncertain. Germline V gene sequence: CDR1 SGHNT, CDR2 YYREEE (reference sequence). V shed 4 bases and J shed 5 bases, with 22 bases lying between them. This CDR3 region has 17 residues. CDR3 nucleotides: TGTGCCAGCAGCCCCGGGCCTTCCTTATTGGGCGACAATGAGCAGTTCTTC. Protein: CASSPGPSLLGDNEQFF.

This clonotype was seen ten or more times. This chain connects TRBV7-2 to TRBJ1-1; 9 positions match TRBD1. With 1 base clipped from V and 0 bases from J, the junction kept 6 bases outside the gene matches. Germline V CDR1 and CDR2: SGHTA, FQGNSA. The CDR3 sequence is 17 residues long. The DNA of the CDR3 is TGTGCCAGCAGCTTAGTCGGGACAGGGAACATGAACACTGAAGCTTTCTTT. Translated, it gives CASSLVGTGNMNTEAFF.

CDR3 protein: CASSSHPPGQTVYGLYF. The DNA for the CDR3 is TGTGCCAGCAGTTCCCACCCTCCGGGACAGACAGTATACGGGCTGTACTTC. The chain combines TRBV6-2 or TRBV6-3 with TRBJ2-7; 7 nucleotides line up with TRBD1. The CDR3 consists of 17 residues. V lost 4 bases to trimming and J lost 12 bases; unmatched junction nucleotides: 24. Germline CDR1 is MNHEY and CDR2 is SVGEGT.

This clonotype was found many times. This chain uses TRBV7-2 with TRBJ2-2, with D perhaps matching TRBD2 (5 bases). The germline V gene has CDR1 SGHTA and CDR2 FQGNSA. CDR3 length: 13 residues. Trimming took 5 bases from V and 6 from J, leaving 10 bases between them. CDR3 DNA: TGTGCCAGCAGCCCTACTAGTTCCGGGGAGCTGTTTTTT. Translating gives CASSPTSSGELFF.

Ten or more counts support this clonotype. V usage is TRBV12-3 or TRBV12-4 and J usage is TRBJ1-6; 8 positions agree with TRBD1. V lost 6 bases to trimming and J lost 10 bases; unmatched junction nucleotides: 5. CDR3 length equals 13 residues. CDR3 sequence: CASRDREGSPLHF. The CDR3 DNA reads TGTGCCAGCAGGGACAGGGAAGGATCACCCCTCCACTTT.

This clonotype was counted ten times or more. The rearrangement links TRBV14 to TRBJ1-1; D is unclear. Trimming stripped 0 bases from V and 4 bases from J, with 12 bases between. The CDR3 is made up of 15 amino acids. The germline gives CDR1 SGHDN, CDR2 FVKESK. The CDR3 DNA is TGTGCCAGCAGCCAAGAATTAGGGTATGGCACTGAAGCTTTCTTT. Translated: CASSQELGYGTEAFF.

The chain recombines TRBV10-3 with TRBJ2-7; D tentatively fits TRBD1 or TRBD2 (5 bases each). CDR1 and CDR2 (germline): ENHRY, SYGVKD. Trimming took off 2 bases at V and 6 bases at J, with 11 bases between the two ends. The CDR3 covers 13 residues. The CDR3 reads CAISERGAGEQYF. CDR3 nucleotides: TGTGCCATCAGTGAGCGAGGGGCTGGCGAGCAGTACTTC.

In this sample, this clonotype turned up many times. The chain carries TRBV6-1 and TRBJ2-1; D ambiguous. Per germline, CDR1 MNHNS and CDR2 SASEGT. Trimming pared 2 bases from V and 4 bases from J, leaving 15 bases between. CDR3 length: 16 amino acids. CDR3 amino acids: CASSEFPDLRYNEQFF. The CDR3 region has the DNA TGTGCCAGCAGTGAATTTCCAGACCTGAGGTACAATGAGCAGTTCTTC.

This clonotype was detected ten times or more. The rearrangement joins TRBV7-2 to TRBJ2-5, with 7 bases identical to TRBD2. J lost 3 bases, V lost 4 bases, and 8 bases had no gene match. CDR1 is SGHTA and CDR2 is FQGNSA in the germline V gene. This CDR3 contains 15 residues. CDR3 nucleotide sequence: TGTGCCAGCAGCTCTGGGGGGGTAGCGGAAGAGACCCAGTACTTC. It is translated as CASSSGGVAEETQYF.

The table lists this clonotype with a few counts. A much larger clonotype is one base distant, so this may be a read error. The gene calls are TRBV7-8 and TRBJ1-1; D not resolved. Germline V lookup: CDR1 SGHVS, CDR2 FQNEAQ. The CDR3 covers 13 residues. In DNA, the CDR3 is TGTGCCAGCAGCCCAACCATGAACACTGAAGCTTTGTTT. Amino acid sequence: CASSPTMNTEALF.